The clone carrying this TCR beta chain was seen a few times. Its antigen is as yet unknown. V gave up 2 bases and J gave up 8 bases, with 12 bases separating them. CDR1 and CDR2 from the germline V gene are MNHEY and SVGAGI. The length of the CDR3 is 13 residues. This record belongs to a study of CD8 T cells in ankylosing spondylitis. Study-level points and caveats: Seemingly characteristic of ankylosing spondylitis blood was a TCR beta motif consisting of 7 or 8 highly homologous variants.

TCRdb ran MiXCR on the 5' RACE reads and lists one entry per CDR3 protein. In the table there are more than 650,000 distinct CDR3 sequences, about 11% of which are singletons. V and J are TRBV6-5 and TRBJ1-2; D unresolved. Source material: blood, either unsorted or a sorted T cell fraction (not recorded which). This TCR was recovered from a male donor with ankylosing spondylitis. CDR3 nucleotides: TGTGCCAGCAGTTACGACGGAGTCGGGGGCTACACCTTC. The encoded protein is CASSYDGVGGYTF.